One sample yielded the 31 T cell receptor beta chains listed below, sequenced in a study of blood T cell repertoires in COVID-19. Generated by immunoSEQ multiplex PCR, the TCRdb table keeps only in-frame clones and is missing some. Among 200,000 to 300,000 clones listed, roughly 89% were seen once. The specimen was PBMCs or T cells enriched from blood (not recorded which). These receptors came from a young woman who had recovered from COVID-19.

This chain's CDR3 is CASSLQGVGQFF. CDR3 nucleotides: TGTGCCAGCAGTTTACAGGGGGTTGGGCAGTTCTTC. This rearrangement joins TRBV27 to TRBJ2-1, with 7 bases aligning to TRBD1. With 2 bases clipped from V and 12 bases from J, the junction kept 4 bases outside the gene matches. Germline CDR1 is MNHEY and CDR2 is SMNVEV (reference sequence). This CDR3 spans 12 amino acids.

The chain has TRBV4-3 and TRBJ2-6, with no clear D. CDR1 and CDR2 (germline): LGHNA, YSLEER. This CDR3 region has 16 residues. The V and J ends lost 2 bases and 3 bases respectively, with 11 bases between them. The CDR3 DNA sequence: TGCGCCAGCAGCCAACTGCGTTCAGGTGGGGCCAACGTCCTGACTTTC. Protein product: CASSQLRSGGANVLTF.

The V and J genes are TRBV9 and TRBJ1-6, with TRBD1 matching 9 bases. After removal of 3 bases from V and 9 bases from J, the junction contained 7 bases not matched to a gene. The CDR3 covers 15 residues. Germline V CDR1 and CDR2: SGDLS, YYNGEE. The CDR3 sequence is CASSDTGTGTSPLHF. The CDR3 nucleotides read TGTGCCAGCAGCGACACCGGGACAGGGACTTCACCCCTCCACTTT.

The chain combines TRBV7-2 with TRBJ1-1; D is undetermined. V lost 6 bases, J lost 0 bases, and 8 bases lay in between. Germline V gives CDR1 SGHTA, CDR2 FQGNSA. The CDR3 runs to 13 residues. The chain's CDR3 is CASSSYVNTEAFF. CDR3 DNA sequence: TGTGCCAGCAGTTCTTATGTGAACACTGAAGCTTTCTTT. Supplemented by reference TRBV7-2 and TRBJ1-1, the full variable domain reads GAGVSQSPSNKVTEKGKDVELRCDPISGHTALYWYRQSLGQGLEFLIYFQGNSAPDKSGLPSDRFSAERTGGSVSTLTIQRTQQEDSAVYLCASSSYVNTEAFFGQGTRLTVV.

The chain couples TRBV25-1 to TRBJ2-7, with 11 bases that match TRBD1. Per germline, CDR1 MGHDK and CDR2 SYGVNS. The CDR3 consists of 15 residues. With V trimmed by 3 bases and J by 2 bases, 3 bases remained unmatched. In DNA form, the CDR3 reads TGTGCCAGCAGTGAGCCGGGACAGGGGGCCTACGAGCAGTACTTC. Its translation: CASSEPGQGAYEQYF.

The chain combines TRBV7-6 with TRBJ2-1, with 14 bases lining up with TRBD2. The CDR3 consists of 19 residues. V gave up 2 bases and J gave up 4 bases; unmatched junction bases: 10. Germline V gives CDR1 SGHVS, CDR2 FNYEAQ. The CDR3 loop reads CASSLTGLAGGGLYNEQFF. CDR3 nucleotide sequence: TGTGCCAGCAGCTTAACCGGACTAGCGGGAGGCGGATTATACAATGAGCAGTTCTTC.

This chain's CDR3 is CASSLSQGRSEAFF. CDR3 nucleotides: TGTGCCAGCAGTTTAAGCCAGGGTCGAAGTGAAGCTTTCTTT. The chain links TRBV27 to TRBJ1-1; weak D call: TRBD1 (5 bases). This CDR3 contains 14 residues. Germline loops: CDR1 MNHEY, CDR2 SMNVEV (reference sequence). Trimming took off 2 bases at V and 7 bases at J, with 14 bases between the two ends.

The table lists this clone with a count of one. The J gene is TRBJ1-2, the V gene TRBV20-1; possible D gene TRBD1, 5 bases. Germline V gives CDR1 DFQATT, CDR2 SNEGSKA (reference sequence). The CDR3 totals 11 residues. V was shortened by 6 bases and J by 6 bases, with 11 bases between the two germline ends. CDR3 region: CSASGGNGYTF. As DNA, the CDR3 is TGCAGTGCGAGCGGGGGAAATGGCTACACCTTC.

The gene calls are TRBV5-1 and TRBJ1-5; D gene uncertain. Looked up from germline, CDR1 is SGHRS and CDR2 is YFSETQ. V gave up 4 bases and J gave up 2 bases, with 13 bases separating them. This CDR3 has 15 amino acids. The CDR3 region is CASSPVGGGNQPQHF. The CDR3 DNA is TGCGCCAGCAGCCCCGTGGGAGGAGGCAATCAGCCCCAGCATTTT.

The chain uses TRBV29-1 and TRBJ1-1; D is undetermined. Germline CDR1 SQVTM, CDR2 ANQGSEA. The CDR3 runs to 13 residues. Trimming pared 7 bases from V and 1 base from J, leaving 13 bases between. CDR3 protein: CSAVPGGNTEAFF. The CDR3 DNA follows: TGCAGCGCCGTGCCGGGAGGGAACACTGAAGCTTTCTTT.

This sequence joins TRBV28 and TRBJ1-1; the D is unclear. V was pared by 5 bases and J by 1 base, with 17 bases between. Germline CDR1 reads MDHEN; CDR2 reads SYDVKM. This CDR3 comprises 16 residues. The CDR3 DNA follows: TGTGCCAGCAGTCCTCACCCAGGCAGCCAGAACACTGAAGCTTTCTTT. It codes for CASSPHPGSQNTEAFF. Looking up the rest from reference TRBV28 and TRBJ1-1 gives the full variable domain: DVKVTQSSRYLVKRTGEKVFLECVQDMDHENMFWYRQDPGLGLRLIYFSYDVKMKEKGDIPEGYSVSREKKERFSLILESASTNQTSMYLCASSPHPGSQNTEAFFGQGTRLTVV.

This rearrangement joins TRBV9 to TRBJ2-7, with a tentative D call TRBD2 (6 bases). This CDR3 is 16 amino acids long. Germline CDR1 and CDR2: SGDLS and YYNGEE. The germline V and J ends were trimmed by 4 bases and 2 bases, with 19 bases remaining between them. The CDR3 DNA reads as TGTGCCAGCAGCCACGGGCGAAAGGTAGCGGCCTACGAGCAGTACTTC. It specifies CASSHGRKVAAYEQYF.

The chain couples TRBV6-4 to TRBJ1-2; TRBD1 aligns across 7 bases. This CDR3 is 15 amino acids long. Trimming cost V 6 bases and J 4 bases; bases outside gene matches: 11. Germline lookup yields CDR1 MRHNA and CDR2 SNTAGT. The CDR3 sequence: CASRVLPSGGYGYTF. The CDR3 DNA is TGTGCCAGCAGGGTATTACCTTCAGGGGGCTATGGCTACACCTTC.

The chain combines TRBV2 with TRBJ2-3, with TRBD1 as a possible D gene (6 bases). Germline-derived CDR1 and CDR2 are SNHLY and FYNNEI. V was clipped by 9 bases and J by 3 bases, with 19 bases between them. The CDR3 has 15 amino acids. CDR3 nucleotides: TGTGCCAGGCAGGACAGACCTTTCCTAACAGATACGCAGTATTTT. It translates to CARQDRPFLTDTQYF.

V gene TRBV9 combines with J gene TRBJ1-4; tentatively, D is TRBD1 (5 bases). The V gene's germline CDR1 is SGDLS and CDR2 YYNGEE. This CDR3 has 15 amino acids. V lost 0 bases to trimming and J lost 5 bases, with 11 bases between them. CDR3 coding DNA: TGTGCCAGCAGCGTAGGGGGGAGGAGAAATGAAAAACTGTTTTTT. It codes for CASSVGGRRNEKLFF.

This clone was seen once. This chain links TRBV7-8 with TRBJ2-1, with TRBD2 matching 7 bases. CDR3 length: 16 residues. After removal of 3 bases from V and 0 bases from J, the junction contained 5 bases not matched to a gene. In germline, CDR1 is SGHVS, CDR2 FQNEAQ. The CDR3: CASSFGGSYSYNEQFF. Written as DNA, the CDR3 is TGTGCCAGCAGCTTTGGCGGGAGCTACTCCTACAATGAGCAGTTCTTC.

The rearrangement links TRBV4-1 to TRBJ2-7; 8 nucleotides match TRBD1. The germline CDR1 and CDR2 sequences are MGHRA and YSYEKL. The CDR3 spans 16 residues. Trimming cost V 2 bases and J 2 bases; bases outside gene matches: 8. For the CDR3, the DNA is TGCGCCAGCAGCCAACTTACCGGGACAGGACCCTACGAGCAGTACTTC. It translates to CASSQLTGTGPYEQYF.

Points on this clone: Additional DNA sequences in this sample encode the identical CDR3. The V gene is TRBV18, the J gene TRBJ1-2; maybe TRBD1 (6 bases). CDR1 and CDR2 (germline): KGHSH, LQKENI. The CDR3 totals 13 residues. V was shortened by 6 bases and J by 1 base, with 9 bases between the two germline ends. The DNA for the CDR3 is TGTGCCAGCTCCCCGGACAGTAACTATGGCTACACCTTC. It yields the protein CASSPDSNYGYTF.

This rearrangement joins TRBV28 to TRBJ2-7, with TRBD1 matching over 9 bases. The CDR3 runs to 15 residues. Germline trimming cut 6 bases from V and 5 bases from J; bases unmatched to any gene: 11. Germline V lookup: CDR1 MDHEN, CDR2 SYDVKM. In DNA, the CDR3 is TGTGCCAGCAGCCCCCTCGGGACAGGGACGAACGAGCAGTACTTC. It yields the protein CASSPLGTGTNEQYF.

The chain joins TRBV3-1 (or the pseudogene TRBV3-2) to TRBJ1-3; 8 bases line up with TRBD1. Germline-derived CDR1 and CDR2 are LGHDT and YNNKEL (reference sequence). The CDR3 has 20 residues. J gave up 0 bases and V 1 base, and 14 bases lay outside the gene matches. The DNA of the CDR3 is TGTGCCAGCAGCCAAGTATCCCCGGTCGGACAGGGCTCCTCTGGAAACACCATATATTTT. Translation gives CASSQVSPVGQGSSGNTIYF.

The V call is TRBV6-2 or TRBV6-3, the J call TRBJ1-5, with D possibly TRBD1 on 5 matching bases. Germline lookup yields CDR1 MNHEY and CDR2 SVGEGT. This CDR3 has 15 amino acids. The V gene lost 4 bases and the J gene lost 2 bases, with 12 bases spanning the gap. CDR3 region: CASSSALGRNQPQHF. CDR3 DNA: TGTGCCAGCAGTTCAGCCTTGGGGCGCAATCAGCCCCAGCATTTT.

The V call is TRBV28, the J call TRBJ1-2; 8 nucleotides match TRBD1. Per germline, CDR1 MDHEN and CDR2 SYDVKM. Trimming took 8 bases from V and 7 from J; bases not matched to a gene: 6. The CDR3 has 12 amino acids. The CDR3: CASDNRGFGYTF. CDR3 coding DNA: TGTGCCAGCGATAACAGGGGGTTTGGCTACACCTTC.

The J gene is TRBJ2-7, the V gene TRBV5-1, with a weak D call TRBD1 (6 bases). This CDR3 has 13 amino acids. Germline V CDR1 and CDR2: SGHRS, YFSETQ. Deletions cut 7 bases from V and 4 bases from J, with 15 bases between. The CDR3: CASRPGDRYEQYF. The CDR3 nucleotides are TGCGCCAGCCGTCCAGGGGATCGTTACGAGCAGTACTTC.

V gene TRBV5-5 combines with J gene TRBJ2-3, with D possibly matching TRBD1 (5 bases). V lost 4 bases to trimming and J lost 0 bases, with 18 bases between them. The CDR3 has 17 amino acids. In germline, CDR1 is SGHKS, CDR2 YYEKEE (reference sequence). CDR3 amino acids: CASSPGWAQTSTDTQYF. For the CDR3, the DNA is TGTGCCAGCAGCCCAGGGTGGGCGCAAACTAGCACAGATACGCAGTATTTT.

The rearrangement links TRBV25-1 to TRBJ1-1, with D uncertain. Trimming took off 6 bases at V and 2 bases at J, with 7 bases between the two ends. Per the germline V gene, CDR1 is MGHDK and CDR2 is SYGVNS. The CDR3 loop spans 12 amino acids. The CDR3 reads CASRGANTEAFF. The CDR3 DNA reads TGTGCCAGCAGAGGAGCAAACACTGAAGCTTTCTTT.

Many counts were recorded for this clone. CDR3 sequence: CAWMTGFNSPLHF. In DNA, the CDR3 is TGTGCCTGGATGACAGGGTTTAATTCACCCCTCCACTTT. The genes are TRBV30 and TRBJ1-6; TRBD1 matches 7 bases. The J segment lost 6 bases and the V segment lost 4 bases, leaving 3 bases of the junction unmatched. This CDR3 has 13 residues. CDR1 and CDR2 from the germline V gene are GTSNPN and SVGIG (reference sequence).

The chain carries TRBV9 and TRBJ2-7; 15 bases are shared with TRBD2. Germline V gene lookup returns CDR1 SGDLS and CDR2 YYNGEE. V was pared by 0 bases and J by 6 bases, with 4 bases of the junction left unmatched. The CDR3 sequence is 16 residues long. CDR3 in amino acids: CASSVGTSGRVTEQYF. In nucleotides, the CDR3 is TGTGCCAGCAGCGTAGGGACTAGCGGGAGGGTTACCGAGCAGTACTTC.

This chain uses TRBV24-1 with TRBJ2-1; no firm D call. V lost 5 bases and J lost 7, with 11 bases in between. Germline loops: CDR1 KGHDR, CDR2 SFDVKD. This CDR3 has 13 amino acids. The CDR3 sequence: CATSGPVTNEQFF. The CDR3 bases are TGTGCCACCAGTGGGCCTGTGACTAATGAGCAGTTCTTC.

V usage is TRBV9 and J usage is TRBJ2-3; the D is unclear. The CDR3 is 15 amino acids. V was trimmed by 0 bases and J by 2 bases, leaving 10 bases between them. Germline CDR1 reads SGDLS; CDR2 reads YYNGEE. CDR3 nucleotides: TGTGCCAGCAGCGTAGATGGGCTGTCCACAGATACGCAGTATTTT. It yields the protein CASSVDGLSTDTQYF.

The CDR3 reads CASSLTTGTIEYF. In DNA, the CDR3 is TGTGCCAGCAGTTTAACGACAGGGACAATTGAGTACTTC. V and J are TRBV28 and TRBJ2-5, with TRBD1 matching over 7 bases. There are 13 residues in the CDR3. V dropped 2 bases and J dropped 12; count of bases not matched to a gene: 9. Germline V gene data show CDR1 as MDHEN and CDR2 as SYDVKM. Complete variable domain (other parts from reference TRBV28 and TRBJ2-5): DVKVTQSSRYLVKRTGEKVFLECVQDMDHENMFWYRQDPGLGLRLIYFSYDVKMKEKGDIPEGYSVSREKKERFSLILESASTNQTSMYLCASSLTTGTIEYFGPGTRLLVL.

The genes are TRBV5-1 and TRBJ2-3; TRBD2 aligns across 8 bases. V was pared by 4 bases and J by 3 bases, with 7 bases of the junction left unmatched. Germline-derived CDR1 and CDR2 are SGHRS and YFSETQ. The CDR3 spans 15 residues. As DNA, the CDR3 is TGCGCCAGCAGCCCAGCGGGAGATAAGACAGATACGCAGTATTTT. As protein: CASSPAGDKTDTQYF.